The 9 T cell receptor beta chains given below trace back to one sample, sequenced in a study of blood T cell repertoires in COVID-19. Profiled with immunoSEQ multiplex PCR; TCRdb holds only in-frame clones, not every one. The sample records some 250,000 clones, approximately 84% being singletons. Sequencing input: peripheral blood. These TCRs come from an elderly woman with acute or convalescent COVID-19.

The rearrangement links TRBV11-2 to TRBJ2-7; D not resolved. CDR3 length: 15 amino acids. Germline CDR1 reads SGHAT; CDR2 reads FQNNGV. Deletions cut 1 base from V and 0 bases from J, with 10 bases between. CDR3: CASSLGVVGSYEQYF. CDR3 sequence (DNA): TGTGCCAGCAGCTTAGGAGTGGTTGGCTCCTACGAGCAGTACTTC.

V is TRBV10-3 and J is TRBJ2-7; D may be TRBD2 (6 bases). Trimming shortened V by 10 bases and J by 2 bases, and 12 bases separated the two germline ends. The CDR3 totals 12 residues. CDR1 is ENHRY and CDR2 is SYGVKD in the germline V gene. In DNA form, the CDR3 reads TGTGCCACCGGGACTTCCACCTACGAGCAGTACTTC. This gives the protein CATGTSTYEQYF.

This clone is a singleton in its sample. The CDR3 loop reads CASSLKGGGEPQHF. The CDR3 nucleotides read TGTGCCAGCAGCCTAAAGGGGGGGGGAGAGCCCCAGCATTTT. The V gene is TRBV5-5, the J gene TRBJ1-5; maybe TRBD1 (6 bases). Between the trimmed V and J ends, which lost 4 bases and 8 bases, there was a span of 16 bases. The germline V gene has CDR1 SGHKS and CDR2 YYEKEE (reference sequence). The CDR3 contains 14 residues.

The chain joins TRBV20-1 to TRBJ2-3, with D possibly being TRBD2 (6 bases). The CDR3 is 16 amino acids. Germline lookup yields CDR1 DFQATT and CDR2 SNEGSKA (reference sequence). The ends were cut back, 3 bases at V and 0 bases at J, with 16 bases in the middle. For the CDR3, the DNA is TGCAGTGCTAGTGTCTCCGGGGGTCTCAGCACAGATACGCAGTATTTT. Residues: CSASVSGGLSTDTQYF.

The chain couples TRBV2 to TRBJ1-3; a possible D gene is TRBD1 (6 bases). CDR1 is SNHLY, CDR2 FYNNEI, per germline. V shed 2 bases and J shed 5 bases, with 10 bases lying between them. The CDR3 sequence is 14 residues long. The CDR3 DNA follows: TGTGCCAGCAGTGAAACTGGGGGCAGAAACACCATATATTTT. It encodes CASSETGGRNTIYF.

V and J are TRBV3-1 (or the pseudogene TRBV3-2) and TRBJ2-3; 8 bases line up with TRBD2. The junction had 6 bases not matched to a gene; V was cut back by 5 bases and J by 8 bases. Germline V lookup: CDR1 LGHDT, CDR2 YNNKEL (reference sequence). This CDR3 has 13 amino acids. In nucleotides, the CDR3 is TGTGCCAGCAGCTTTAGCGGGAAGGGTACGCAGTATTTT. Protein product: CASSFSGKGTQYF.

V gene TRBV2 combines with J gene TRBJ1-2; 7 nucleotides agree with TRBD1. Trimming at V came to 3 bases and at J to 8 bases, leaving 12 bases not matched to a gene. The CDR3 is 15 residues long. Germline lookup yields CDR1 SNHLY and CDR2 FYNNEI. The DNA of the CDR3 is TGTGCCAGCAGTGACGCACTACAGGGGAATCGGGGCTACACCTTC. Residues: CASSDALQGNRGYTF.

The V gene is TRBV28, the J gene TRBJ2-1, with 14 bases matching TRBD2. Looked up from germline, CDR1 is MDHEN and CDR2 is SYDVKM. V lost 6 bases to trimming and J lost 4 bases; unmatched junction nucleotides: 8. CDR3 length: 17 residues. CDR3 sequence reads: CASRGFGTSGSYNEQFF. The DNA of the CDR3 is TGTGCCAGCAGGGGGTTTGGGACTAGCGGGAGTTACAATGAGCAGTTCTTC.

The rearrangement uses TRBV11-1 and TRBJ1-5; D is undetermined. CDR1 SGHAT and CDR2 FQDESV come from the germline V gene (reference sequence). This CDR3 comprises 13 residues. Trimming left V 1 base short and J 5 bases short, with 6 bases between. The CDR3 is CASSLGSDQPQHF. The CDR3 coding sequence is TGTGCCAGCAGCTTAGGTTCGGATCAGCCCCAGCATTTT.